The present entry profiles one T cell receptor (beta chain) with its context. This sample was taken from a study of CD8 T cells in Susac syndrome. This CDR3 region has 12 residues. Germline CDR1 and CDR2: MNHNS and SASEGT. Trimming cost V 5 bases and J 8 bases, with 12 bases left between them. Reverse transcription of roughly 0.5 to 1 ug RNA used random hexamers. TCRdb processed the immunoSEQ multiplex PCR reads anew with MiXCR; each CDR3 protein has one entry. The repertoire holds 130,000 to 150,000 distinct CDR3 sequences, with 94% as singletons. The chain couples TRBV6-1 to TRBJ1-2; a possible D gene is TRBD1 (6 bases). The sequenced sample consisted of CD8+ T cells from PBMCs. This clonotype was sampled from a human donor in good health. CDR3 in amino acids: CASSYNRDGYTF. The CDR3, as DNA: TGTGCCAGCAGTTATAACAGGGACGGCTACACCTTC.